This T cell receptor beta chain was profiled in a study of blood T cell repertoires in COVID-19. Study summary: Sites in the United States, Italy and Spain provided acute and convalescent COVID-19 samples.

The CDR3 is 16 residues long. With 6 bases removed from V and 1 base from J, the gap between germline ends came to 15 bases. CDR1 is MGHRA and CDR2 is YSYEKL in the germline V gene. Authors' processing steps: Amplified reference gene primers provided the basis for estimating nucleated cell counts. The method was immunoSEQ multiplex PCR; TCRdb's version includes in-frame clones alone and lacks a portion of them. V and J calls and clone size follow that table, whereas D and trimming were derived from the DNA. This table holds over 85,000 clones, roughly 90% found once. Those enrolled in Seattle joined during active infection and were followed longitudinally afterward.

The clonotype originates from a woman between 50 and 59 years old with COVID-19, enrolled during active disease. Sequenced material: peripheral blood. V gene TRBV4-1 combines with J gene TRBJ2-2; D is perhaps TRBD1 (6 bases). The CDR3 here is CASRSYRDRNTGELFF. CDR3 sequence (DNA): TGCGCCAGCAGGTCATACAGGGATAGGAACACCGGGGAGCTGTTTTTT.